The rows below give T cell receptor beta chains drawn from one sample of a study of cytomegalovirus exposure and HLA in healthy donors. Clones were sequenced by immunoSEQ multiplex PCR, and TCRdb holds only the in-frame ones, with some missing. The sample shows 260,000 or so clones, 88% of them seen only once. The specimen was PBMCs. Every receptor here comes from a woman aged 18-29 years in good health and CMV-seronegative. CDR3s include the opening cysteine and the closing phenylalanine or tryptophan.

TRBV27	CASSRTGSYGYTF
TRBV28	CASSQTGLNQYF
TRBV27	CASSPGTGLTEAFF
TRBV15	CATSRERGTGNTIYF
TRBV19	CASSSTLKGLSEAFF
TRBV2	CASNRGNQPQHF
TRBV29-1	CSVEDFRGTNYGYTF
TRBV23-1	CASSQLGGAVLTYEQYF
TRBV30	CAWSVYRNTGELFF
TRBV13	CASRGAELNYGYTF
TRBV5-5	CASSLAVPGSGETQYF
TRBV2	CALAGSASYNEQFF
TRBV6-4	CASSDPDRGLSTNEKLFF
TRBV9	CASSVDGGINEQFF
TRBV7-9	CASSLLAGQYEQYF
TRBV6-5	CASSQPGLATGELFF
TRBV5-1	CASSLPLGASETQYF
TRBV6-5	CASSSLAGSETQYF
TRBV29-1	CSVAAGQGAFTDTQYF
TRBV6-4	CASSGAGVSYEQYF
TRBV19	CASTNGTEAFF
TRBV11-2	CASSSRTSGTYTDTQYF
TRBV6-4	CASRQSAGGTDTQYF